This is a list of T cell receptor beta chains from one sample in a study of blood T cell repertoires in COVID-19. Repertoires were generated with immunoSEQ multiplex PCR, while TCRdb's copy carries only in-frame clones and drops some. This sample carries some 400,000 clones, more than 75% of them seen once, and the ten largest clones take 1% to 1.5%. The material sequenced was PBMCs or T cells enriched from blood (not recorded which). All receptors derive from a man younger than 45 who had recovered from COVID-19. CDR3s include the opening cysteine and the closing phenylalanine or tryptophan. D genes are given only for firm matches. Part of the rows lack a size; the others show once, few, many or a class for expanded clones.

J	size	length	D	V	CDR3	DNA
TRBJ1-1	NA	13	NA	TRBV3-1/TRBV3-2	CASSRVRNTEAFF	TGTGCCAGCAGCCGAGTGCGGAACACTGAAGCTTTCTTT
TRBJ2-3	NA	15	NA	TRBV19	CASSIAGVGTDTQYF	TGTGCCAGTAGTATAGCAGGGGTGGGTACAGATACGCAGTATTTT
TRBJ2-3	NA	14	TRBD2	TRBV29-1	CSGLWAGGTDTQYF	TGCAGCGGACTTTGGGCGGGGGGGACAGATACGCAGTATTTT
TRBJ2-5	NA	15	NA	TRBV7-2	CASSRAARRQETQYF	TGTGCCAGCAGCCGTGCCGCTAGGAGACAAGAGACCCAGTACTTC
TRBJ1-1	NA	15	NA	TRBV19	CASTLGRHLNTEAFF	TGTGCCAGTACCCTTGGGAGACACTTGAACACTGAAGCTTTCTTT
TRBJ2-7	NA	14	TRBD1	TRBV2	CASSRDRGPYEQYF	TGTGCCAGCAGCCGGGACAGAGGGCCCTACGAGCAGTACTTC
TRBJ2-7	NA	14	NA	TRBV29-1	CSVEPPGAPYEQYF	TGCAGCGTTGAACCCCCAGGGGCCCCCTACGAGCAGTACTTC
TRBJ2-5	NA	15	NA	TRBV4-1	CASSQVSRTQETQYF	TGCGCCAGCAGCCAAGTAAGTCGGACTCAAGAGACCCAGTACTTC
TRBJ1-2	NA	15	TRBD1	TRBV9	CASSQAPTRGEGYTF	TGTGCCAGCAGCCAAGCCCCGACCAGGGGGGAAGGCTACACCTTC
TRBJ1-2	NA	14	NA	TRBV4-3	CASSQSGGNYGYTF	TGCGCCAGCAGCCAAAGTGGGGGGAACTATGGCTACACCTTC
TRBJ1-2	NA	14	NA	TRBV19	CASIPDRQSYGYTF	TGTGCCAGTATTCCAGACAGGCAAAGCTATGGCTACACCTTC
TRBJ1-4	NA	15	TRBD1	TRBV29-1	CSVEDLTGGVEKLFF	TGCAGCGTTGAAGATTTGACAGGGGGCGTTGAAAAACTGTTTTTT
TRBJ2-3	few	16	TRBD2	TRBV5-1	CASSAGLAGGLSAQYF	TGCGCCAGCAGCGCGGGACTAGCGGGGGGACTTTCTGCGCAGTATTTT
TRBJ1-1	NA	14	TRBD1	TRBV18	CASSPSDRVTEAFF	TGTGCCAGCTCACCATCAGACAGGGTCACTGAAGCTTTCTTT
TRBJ1-2	once	15	TRBD1	TRBV14	CASSQASGTGYGYTF	TGTGCCAGCAGCCAAGCCTCCGGGACAGGGTATGGCTACACCTTC
TRBJ1-4	NA	14	TRBD1	TRBV7-9	CASSYRDSNEKLFF	TGTGCCAGCAGTTACCGGGACAGTAATGAAAAACTGTTTTTT
TRBJ2-7	NA	15	TRBD1	TRBV6-5	CASSPGQGVSYEQYF	TGTGCCAGCAGCCCCGGACAGGGGGTCTCCTACGAGCAGTACTTC
TRBJ1-6	NA	14	NA	TRBV5-1	CASSVSSYNSPLHF	TGCGCCAGCAGCGTGAGCTCCTATAATTCACCCCTCCACTTT
TRBJ1-6	NA	10	NA	TRBV7-7	CASCVSPLHF	TGTGCCAGCTGCGTTTCACCCCTCCACTTT
TRBJ2-3	NA	12	NA	TRBV19	CASSLTADTQYF	TGTGCCAGTAGTCTGACAGCAGATACGCAGTATTTT
TRBJ1-1	NA	14	NA	TRBV4-1	CASSQGPGSPEAFF	TGCGCCAGCAGCCAAGGTCCAGGATCCCCTGAAGCTTTCTTT
TRBJ2-2	NA	14	NA	TRBV12-5	CASGLVRGTGELFF	TGTGCTAGTGGTTTGGTACGAGGGACCGGGGAGCTGTTTTTT
TRBJ1-3	NA	15	NA	TRBV6-5	CASSYSADSGNTIYF	TGTGCCAGCAGTTACTCGGCTGACTCTGGAAACACCATATATTTT
TRBJ1-2	NA	13	NA	TRBV27	CASGRTTNYGYTF	TGTGCCAGCGGACGGACAACTAACTATGGCTACACCTTC
TRBJ1-1	NA	12	NA	TRBV6-5	CASSRQDTEAFF	TGTGCCAGCAGTCGACAGGACACTGAAGCTTTCTTT
TRBJ1-2	NA	18	TRBD1	TRBV6-6	CASSPSPGQGFTNYGYTF	TGTGCCAGCAGTCCTTCTCCGGGACAGGGGTTCACTAACTATGGCTACACCTTC
TRBJ1-5	NA	17	TRBD1	TRBV7-3	CASSRKQGRQSNQPQHF	TGTGCCAGCAGCCGGAAACAGGGGCGGCAGAGCAATCAGCCCCAGCATTTT
TRBJ1-6	NA	15	TRBD1	TRBV9	CASSVDGQENSPLHF	TGTGCCAGCAGCGTAGATGGACAGGAGAATTCACCCCTCCACTTT
TRBJ1-1	few	15	NA	TRBV7-3	CASSLMSGRNTEAFF	TGTGCCAGCAGCTTAATGTCCGGGAGAAACACTGAAGCTTTCTTT
TRBJ1-4	NA	12	NA	TRBV25-1	CASSDLSEKLFF	TGTGCCAGCAGTGACTTGAGCGAAAAACTGTTTTTT
TRBJ2-1	NA	16	TRBD1	TRBV5-1	CASSLAVGQGHNEQFF	TGCGCCAGCAGCTTGGCCGTGGGACAGGGGCACAATGAGCAGTTCTTC
TRBJ1-5	NA	17	NA	TRBV19	CATNGGYTRGRNQPQHF	TGTGCCACAAATGGGGGCTACACGAGAGGCCGAAATCAGCCCCAGCATTTT
TRBJ2-3	NA	13	NA	TRBV29-1	CSVEFRARDTQYF	TGCAGCGTTGAATTTCGTGCGCGGGATACGCAGTATTTT
TRBJ2-1	NA	10	NA	TRBV20-1	CSAYQEEQFF	TGCAGTGCTTACCAGGAAGAGCAGTTCTTC
TRBJ2-3	NA	15	TRBD2	TRBV18	CASSPLAGATDTQYF	TGTGCCAGCTCACCTTTAGCGGGGGCCACAGATACGCAGTATTTT
TRBJ2-3	NA	14	TRBD1	TRBV10-3	CAISNRGRVDTQYF	TGTGCCATCAGTAACAGGGGGCGCGTAGATACGCAGTATTTT
TRBJ2-5	NA	18	TRBD2	TRBV6-1	CASSEARIGGGLRETQYF	TGTGCCAGCAGTGAAGCGAGGATCGGCGGGGGTCTACGAGAGACCCAGTACTTC
TRBJ2-5	NA	15	TRBD1	TRBV6-1	CASSEGGTVGETQYF	TGTGCCAGCAGTGAAGGGGGGACAGTTGGGGAGACCCAGTACTTC
TRBJ1-6	NA	16	TRBD1	TRBV7-9	CASRSGQGASNSPLHF	TGTGCCAGCAGATCTGGTCAGGGGGCAAGTAATTCACCCCTCCACTTT
TRBJ2-5	NA	16	NA	TRBV3-1/TRBV3-2	CASSHWTLRPEETQYF	TGTGCCAGCAGCCATTGGACTTTAAGACCGGAAGAGACCCAGTACTTC
TRBJ1-6	NA	16	NA	TRBV7-2	CASSFLPLGGNSPLHF	TGTGCCAGCAGCTTCCTTCCACTGGGAGGGAATTCACCCCTCCACTTT
TRBJ1-5	NA	13	NA	TRBV6-1	CASTEGVRQPQHF	TGTGCCAGCACCGAGGGTGTACGGCAGCCCCAGCATTTT